This T cell receptor (beta chain) emerged from a study of T cells in localized non-small cell lung cancer. Findings and caveats of the study: Because sequencing included only one region (of the tumor), heterogeneity remains possible.

With regard to this clone: Its cognate antigen is unknown.

This CDR3 spans 18 amino acids. Germline V gene data show CDR1 as SGHRS and CDR2 as YFSETQ. The V end was cut by 4 bases, the J end by 1 base, with 24 bases between. Here immunoSEQ multiplex PCR was the method, and the copy in TCRdb shows in-frame clones only, minus some. Of tens of thousands of clones detected, 81% appear once; the ten largest clones hold approximately 17%. The sequence was collected from a man aged 40 to 70 with stage III lung adenocarcinoma. This specimen consisted of peripheral blood mononuclear cells, obtained before any cancer treatment. V and J are TRBV5-1 and TRBJ2-7, with D possibly matching TRBD2 (7 bases). In DNA, the CDR3 is TGCGCCAGCAGCCCCGGGGGAGGGCGGGGGCGCATTTCCTACGAGCAGTACTTC. This encodes CASSPGGGRGRISYEQYF.